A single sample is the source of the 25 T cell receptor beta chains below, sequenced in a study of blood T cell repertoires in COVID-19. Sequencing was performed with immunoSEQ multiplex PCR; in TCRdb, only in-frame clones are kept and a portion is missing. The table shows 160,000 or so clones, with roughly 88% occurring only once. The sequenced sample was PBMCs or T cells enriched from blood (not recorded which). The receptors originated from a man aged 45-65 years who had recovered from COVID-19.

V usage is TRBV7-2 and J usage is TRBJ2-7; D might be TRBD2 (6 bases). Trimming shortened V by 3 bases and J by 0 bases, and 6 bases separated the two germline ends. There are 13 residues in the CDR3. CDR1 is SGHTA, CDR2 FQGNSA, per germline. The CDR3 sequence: CASSFGGSYEQYF. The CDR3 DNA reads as TGTGCCAGCAGCTTCGGGGGCTCCTACGAGCAGTACTTC.

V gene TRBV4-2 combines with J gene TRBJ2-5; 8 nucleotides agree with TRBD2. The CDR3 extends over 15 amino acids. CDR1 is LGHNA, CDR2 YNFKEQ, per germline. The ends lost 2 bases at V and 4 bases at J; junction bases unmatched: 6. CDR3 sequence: CASSQQTGGPETQYF. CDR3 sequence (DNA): TGTGCCAGCAGCCAACAGACGGGGGGGCCAGAGACCCAGTACTTC.

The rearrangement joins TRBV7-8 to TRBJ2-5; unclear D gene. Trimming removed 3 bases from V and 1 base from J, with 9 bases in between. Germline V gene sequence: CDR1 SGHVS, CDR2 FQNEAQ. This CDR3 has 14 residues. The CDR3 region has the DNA TGTGCCAGCAGCTTCGGGTCTATCCAAGAGACCCAGTACTTC. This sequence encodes CASSFGSIQETQYF.

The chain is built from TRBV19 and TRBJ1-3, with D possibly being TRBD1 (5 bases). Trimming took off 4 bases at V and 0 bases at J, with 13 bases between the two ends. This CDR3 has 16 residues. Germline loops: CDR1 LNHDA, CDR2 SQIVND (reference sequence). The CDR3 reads CASSTRDGLSGNTIYF. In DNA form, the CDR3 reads TGTGCCAGTAGTACGCGGGACGGCCTCTCTGGAAACACCATATATTTT.

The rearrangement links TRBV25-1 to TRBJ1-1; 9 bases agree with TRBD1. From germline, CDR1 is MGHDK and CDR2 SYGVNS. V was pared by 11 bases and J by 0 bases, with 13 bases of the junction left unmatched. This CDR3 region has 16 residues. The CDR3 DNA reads TGTGCCTCAGCAGAGCGCGGGACAGGGCTGAACACTGAAGCTTTCTTT. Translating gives CASAERGTGLNTEAFF. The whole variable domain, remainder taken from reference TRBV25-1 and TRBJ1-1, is EADIYQTPRYLVIGTGKKITLECSQTMGHDKMYWYQQDPGMELHLIHYSYGVNSTEKGDLSSESTVSRIRTEHFPLTLESARPSHTSQYLCASAERGTGLNTEAFFGQGTRLTVV.

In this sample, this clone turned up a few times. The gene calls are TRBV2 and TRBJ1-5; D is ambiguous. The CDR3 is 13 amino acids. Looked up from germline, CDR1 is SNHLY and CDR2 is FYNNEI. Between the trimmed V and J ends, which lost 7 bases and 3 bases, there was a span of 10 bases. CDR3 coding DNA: TGTGCCAGCAAGAGCCAGGACAATCAGCCCCAGCATTTT. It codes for CASKSQDNQPQHF. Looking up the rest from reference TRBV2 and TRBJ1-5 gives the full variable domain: EPEVTQTPSHQVTQMGQEVILRCVPISNHLYFYWYRQILGQKVEFLVSFYNNEISEKSEIFDDQFSVERPDGSNFTLKIRSTKLEDSAMYFCASKSQDNQPQHFGDGTRLSIL.

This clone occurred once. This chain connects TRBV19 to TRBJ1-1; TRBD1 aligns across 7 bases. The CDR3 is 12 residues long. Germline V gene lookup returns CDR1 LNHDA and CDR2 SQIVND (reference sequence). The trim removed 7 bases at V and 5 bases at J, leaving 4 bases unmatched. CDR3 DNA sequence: TGTGCCAGTAACCACAGGGGAACTGAAGCTTTCTTT. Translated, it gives CASNHRGTEAFF.

The CDR3 DNA follows: TGTGCCAGCAGCCAAGGACAGGGGCGACTCTATGGCTACACCTTC. This encodes CASSQGQGRLYGYTF. V and J are TRBV13 and TRBJ1-2; TRBD1 aligns across 9 bases. The CDR3 spans 15 residues. The germline CDR1 and CDR2 sequences are PRHDT and FYEKMQ (reference sequence). Trimming removed 5 bases from V and 4 bases from J; junction bases left unmatched: 8.

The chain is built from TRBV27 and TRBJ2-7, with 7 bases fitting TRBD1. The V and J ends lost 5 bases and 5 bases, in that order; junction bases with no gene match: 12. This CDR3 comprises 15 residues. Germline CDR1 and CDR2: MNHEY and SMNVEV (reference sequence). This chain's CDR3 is CASSLRQGGGHEQYF. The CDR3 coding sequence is TGTGCCAGCAGTCTCAGGCAAGGGGGCGGCCACGAGCAGTACTTC.

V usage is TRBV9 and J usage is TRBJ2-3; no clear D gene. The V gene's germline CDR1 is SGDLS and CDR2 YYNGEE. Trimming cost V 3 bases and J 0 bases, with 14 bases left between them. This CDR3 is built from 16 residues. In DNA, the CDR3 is TGTGCCAGCAGCGCCGACCCTAGGCCAAGCACAGATACGCAGTATTTT. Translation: CASSADPRPSTDTQYF.

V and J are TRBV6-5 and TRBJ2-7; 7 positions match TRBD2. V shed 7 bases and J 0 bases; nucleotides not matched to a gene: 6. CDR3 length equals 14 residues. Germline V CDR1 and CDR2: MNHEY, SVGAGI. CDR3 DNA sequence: TGTGCCAGCACCCCTCGGGGGGACTCCTACGAGCAGTACTTC. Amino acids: CASTPRGDSYEQYF.

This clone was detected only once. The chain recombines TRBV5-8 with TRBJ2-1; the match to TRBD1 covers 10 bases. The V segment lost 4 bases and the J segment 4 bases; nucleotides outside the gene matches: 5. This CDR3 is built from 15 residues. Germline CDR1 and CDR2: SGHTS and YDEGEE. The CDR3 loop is CASSPMGQGYNEQFF. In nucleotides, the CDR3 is TGTGCCAGCAGCCCGATGGGACAGGGGTACAATGAGCAGTTCTTC.

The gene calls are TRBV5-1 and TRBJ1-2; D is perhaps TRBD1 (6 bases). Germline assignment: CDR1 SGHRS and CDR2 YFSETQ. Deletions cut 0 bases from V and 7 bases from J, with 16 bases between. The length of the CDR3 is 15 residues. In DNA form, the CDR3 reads TGCGCCAGCAGCTTGGAAGCAGGGGAGGGGAGTGGCTACACCTTC. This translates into CASSLEAGEGSGYTF.

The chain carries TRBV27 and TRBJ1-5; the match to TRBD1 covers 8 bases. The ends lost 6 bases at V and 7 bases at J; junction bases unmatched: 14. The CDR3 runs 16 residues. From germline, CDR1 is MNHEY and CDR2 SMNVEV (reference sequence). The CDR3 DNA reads TGTGCCAGCAGCCGCGCCGGACAGGGACTTCGGCAGCCCCAGCATTTT. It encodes CASSRAGQGLRQPQHF.

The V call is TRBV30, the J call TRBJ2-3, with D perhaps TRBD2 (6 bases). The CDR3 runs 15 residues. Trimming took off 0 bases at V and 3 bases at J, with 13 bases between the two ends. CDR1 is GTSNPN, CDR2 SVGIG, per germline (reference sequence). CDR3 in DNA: TGTGCCTGGAGTGTACGCGGGACTGTGACAGATACGCAGTATTTT. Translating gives CAWSVRGTVTDTQYF.

The CDR3 protein is CASSQGFGVEQYF. The CDR3 region has the DNA TGTGCCAGCAGCCAAGGTTTCGGGGTTGAGCAGTACTTC. The chain employs TRBV14 and TRBJ2-7; D is perhaps TRBD2 (5 bases). V was cut by 1 base and J by 7 bases, with 11 bases left in between. CDR1 SGHDN and CDR2 FVKESK come from the germline V gene. This CDR3 spans 13 amino acids. Combining the CDR3 with reference TRBV14 and TRBJ2-7 gives the whole variable domain EAGVTQFPSHSVIEKGQTVTLRCDPISGHDNLYWYRRVMGKEIKFLLHFVKESKQDESGMPNNRFLAERTGGTYSTLKVQPAELEDSGVYFCASSQGFGVEQYFGPGTRLTVT.

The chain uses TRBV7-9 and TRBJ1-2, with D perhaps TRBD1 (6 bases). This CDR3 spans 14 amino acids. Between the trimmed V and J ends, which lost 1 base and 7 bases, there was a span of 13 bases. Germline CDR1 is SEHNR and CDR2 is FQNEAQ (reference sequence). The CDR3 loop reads CASSLVQGNSGYTF. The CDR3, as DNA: TGTGCCAGCAGCTTAGTGCAGGGGAATTCTGGCTACACCTTC.

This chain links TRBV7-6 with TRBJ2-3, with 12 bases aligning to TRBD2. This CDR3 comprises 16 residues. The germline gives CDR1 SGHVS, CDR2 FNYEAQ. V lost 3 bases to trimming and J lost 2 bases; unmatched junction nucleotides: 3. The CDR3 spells CASSLLAGGSTDTQYF. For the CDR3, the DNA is TGTGCCAGCAGCTTGCTAGCGGGGGGGTCCACAGATACGCAGTATTTT. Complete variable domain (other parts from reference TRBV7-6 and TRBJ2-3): GAGVSQSPRYKVTKRGQDVALRCDPISGHVSLYWYRQALGQGPEFLTYFNYEAQQDKSGLPNDRFSAERPEGSISTLTIQRTEQRDSAMYRCASSLLAGGSTDTQYFGPGTRLTVL.

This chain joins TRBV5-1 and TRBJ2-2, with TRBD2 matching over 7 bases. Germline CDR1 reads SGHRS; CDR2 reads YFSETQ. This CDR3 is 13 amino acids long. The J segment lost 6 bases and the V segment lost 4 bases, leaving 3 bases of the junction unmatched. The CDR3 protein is CASSPSGSGELFF. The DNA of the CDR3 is TGCGCCAGCAGCCCTAGCGGTTCCGGGGAGCTGTTTTTT.

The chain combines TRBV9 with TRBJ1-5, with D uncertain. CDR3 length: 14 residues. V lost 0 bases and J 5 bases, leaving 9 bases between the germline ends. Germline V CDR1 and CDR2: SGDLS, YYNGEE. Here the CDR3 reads CASSVAPRDQPQHF. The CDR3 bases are TGTGCCAGCAGCGTAGCCCCGCGCGATCAGCCCCAGCATTTT.

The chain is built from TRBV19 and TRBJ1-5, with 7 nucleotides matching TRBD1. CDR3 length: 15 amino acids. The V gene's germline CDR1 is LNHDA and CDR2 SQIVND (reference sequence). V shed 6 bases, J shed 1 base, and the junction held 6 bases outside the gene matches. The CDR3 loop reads CASRLRQGSNQPQHF. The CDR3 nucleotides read TGTGCCAGTAGACTCCGACAGGGAAGCAATCAGCCCCAGCATTTT.

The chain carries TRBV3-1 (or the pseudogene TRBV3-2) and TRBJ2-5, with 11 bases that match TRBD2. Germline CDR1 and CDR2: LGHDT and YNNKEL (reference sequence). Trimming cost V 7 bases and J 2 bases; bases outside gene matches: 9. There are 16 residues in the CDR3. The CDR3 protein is CASTPGTSGRQETQYF. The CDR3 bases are TGTGCCAGCACCCCGGGGACTAGCGGTAGGCAAGAGACCCAGTACTTC.

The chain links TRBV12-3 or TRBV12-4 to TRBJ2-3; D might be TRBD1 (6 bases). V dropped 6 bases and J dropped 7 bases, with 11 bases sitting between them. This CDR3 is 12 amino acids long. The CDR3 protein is CASSKQGHTQYF. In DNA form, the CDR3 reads TGTGCCAGCAGCAAACAGGGACATACGCAGTATTTT.

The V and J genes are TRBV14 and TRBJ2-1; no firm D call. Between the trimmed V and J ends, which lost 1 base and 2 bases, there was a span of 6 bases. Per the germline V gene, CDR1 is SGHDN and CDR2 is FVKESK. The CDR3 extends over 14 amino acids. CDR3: CASSQAVPYNEQFF. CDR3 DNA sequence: TGTGCCAGCAGCCAAGCGGTTCCCTACAATGAGCAGTTCTTC.

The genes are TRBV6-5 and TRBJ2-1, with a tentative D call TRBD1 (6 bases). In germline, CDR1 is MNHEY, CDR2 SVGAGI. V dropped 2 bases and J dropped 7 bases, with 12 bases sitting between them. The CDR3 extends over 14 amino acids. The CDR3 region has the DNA TGTGCCAGCAGTTACCGGTCCGGACAGAATGAGCAGTTCTTC. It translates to CASSYRSGQNEQFF.